The entry that follows covers one T cell receptor (beta chain) sequence. Its antigen is unknown. This specimen belongs to a study of response to subunit inactivated influenza vaccine. General study findings and limits: There was a suggestion from the authors that each seasonal influenza vaccination recruits few new T cells.

The CDR3 spans 15 residues. Germline CDR1 reads SGHRS; CDR2 reads YFSETQ. V lost 0 bases and J lost 6, with 12 bases in between. TCRdb fed the RT-PCR reads into MiXCR, producing one record per CDR3 protein. The repertoire holds about half a million distinct CDR3 sequences, with 25% as singletons. Source: CD4+ T cells sorted from PBMCs, taken approximately 5 days after vaccination. The receptor's source is a middle-aged man who received an inactivated influenza vaccine. This chain connects TRBV5-1 to TRBJ2-2; unclear D gene. CDR3 nucleotide sequence: TGCGCCAGCAGCTTGGCCGGGCTCGGCGCCGGGGAGCTGTTTTTT. It codes for CASSLAGLGAGELFF. The entire variable domain, with the rest obtained from reference TRBV5-1 and TRBJ2-2, is as follows: KAGVTQTPRYLIKTRGQQVTLSCSPISGHRSVSWYQQTPGQGLQFLFEYFSETQRNKGNFPGRFSGRQFSNSRSEMNVSTLELGDSALYLCASSLAGLGAGELFFGEGSRLTVL.